This T cell receptor beta chain was sequenced in a study of OX40 agonist ivuxolimab in advanced cancers. As for the study more broadly: Ivuxolimab, which targeted the costimulatory receptor OX40 (CD134), was an agonistic, fully human IgG2 monoclonal antibody. Among the approximately 50 dose-escalation patients, about 20 had hepatocellular carcinoma, around 15 melanoma, 9 renal cell carcinoma and 9 head and neck cancer. Partial responses occurred in three dose-escalation patients: two with cutaneous melanoma and one with hepatocellular carcinoma. The paper covers the monotherapy dose-escalation part of the phase I ivuxolimab trial, which included N ≈ 50 patients. Prior anti-PD-1, anti-PD-L1 or anti-CTLA-4 therapy was permitted, and approximately 40% of dose-escalation patients had received checkpoint inhibitors. The purpose of peripheral TCRbeta sequencing was to test whether ivuxolimab changed TCR sequence diversity and led to clonal T-cell expansion. Intravenous ivuxolimab was administered to patients every 2 weeks at six dose levels: 0.01, 0.1, 0.3, 1.5, 3 and 10 mg/kg. In the dose-escalation cohort, 82.7% of patients were male, and the mean age was roughly 60 years, with a range of roughly 20 to 80.

The trial excluded patients who had a history of autoimmune disease or were on systemic immunosuppression. Peripheral blood for TCR sequencing was collected from all dose cohorts at baseline, on cycle 4 day 1, and on cycle 7 day 1. The samples were taken from a phase I, first-in-human, multicenter, open-label dose-escalation trial of ivuxolimab. Adults with locally advanced or metastatic melanoma, renal cell, hepatocellular, or head and neck squamous cell carcinoma were enrolled in the trial. Before TCR sequencing, CD4+ T cells and CD8+ T cells from peripheral blood were sorted into separate populations. Genomic DNA was isolated from the sorted cells so that the TCRbeta CDR3 region could be sequenced. The immunoSEQ Assay was used to sequence the TCRbeta CDR3 regions. The source is immuneACCESS, and TCRdb retained only in-frame sequences with V and J called. Part of the clones is not carried over; for the studies checked, unresolved V genes explain less than half of this, and the remainder is unexplained. The sample contains roughly 67,000 clones, around nine tenths of them found a single time. The top ten hold approximately 0.72% of the sample.

Concerning this clone: Its antigen target is currently unknown. No qualities accompany the bases; no much larger clone lies one base away.

The cysteine opens and the phenylalanine closes a CDR3 of 12 amino acids. CDR3 DNA is the only sequence kept; it has 36 bases, read in frame from the first base. A distance of 11 bases separates the germline ends of V and J, which lose 1 base and 11 bases respectively. The germline V gene specifies LGHNA as CDR1 and YNFKEQ as CDR2. What the authors observed across the whole study: Low levels of normalized T-cell clonal expansion were also shown by some nonresponding patients. Antigen specificity was not determined for the clonally expanded peripheral T cells. After ivuxolimab, expanded clones were on average more numerous among CD8+ T cells than among CD4+ T cells. In the 0.1-3.0 mg/kg groups, partial responders were among the patients with the lowest normalized peripheral clonal expansion, particularly in CD8+ T cells. Clonal expansion of both CD4+ and CD8+ blood T cells was observed from baseline to week 6 at doses 0.1 to 3.0 mg/kg.

Specimen: CD4+ or CD8+ T cells sorted from blood, collected in a trial of the OX40 agonist ivuxolimab. The clonotype comes from an adult with an advanced solid tumor such as melanoma, head and neck, liver or kidney cancer. Recombination joined TRBV4-2 with TRBJ1-1, with the D gene too uncertain to name. At the DNA level, the sequence is TGTGCCAGCAGCCAAGGGCGGGGAGGGGCTTTCTTT. Its protein is CASSQGRGGAFF.